The rows below give T cell receptor beta chains drawn from one sample of a study of CD8+CD57+ T cells in acquired aplastic anemia. Each CDR3 protein gets one entry after TCRdb re-called the reads with MiXCR. This sample carries about 190,000 distinct CDR3 sequences, over 60% of them seen once, and the ten largest clones take roughly 50%. Sequencing was done on a sample of sorted CD4+, CD8+, or CD8+CD57+ T cells (not recorded which) from PBMCs. These receptors were obtained from a human donor with severe aplastic anemia or a healthy control (not recorded which). CDR3s include the opening cysteine and the closing phenylalanine or tryptophan. D genes are given only for firm matches. Rows give clone size only sometimes, using once, few, many, or a class for an expanded clone.

abundance,d_gene,j_gene,v_gene,CDR3nt,CDR3aa
-,-,TRBJ2-7,TRBV9,TGTGCCAGCAGCTTCCCAAGGGGCCGTTTAAACTTC,CASSFPRGRLNF
once,TRBD1,TRBJ2-2,TRBV7-9,TGTGCCAGCAGTTTGGACAGGGGGATTGCCGGGGAGCTATTTTTT,CASSLDRGIAGELFF
-,-,TRBJ1-1,TRBV10-3,TGTGCCATCAGTAGAGGGACGGTGAACACTGAAGCTTTCTTT,CAISRGTVNTEAFF
-,-,TRBJ1-2,TRBV12-3/TRBV12-4,TGTGCCGCAGGGACCTATGGCTACACCTTC,CAAGTYGYTF
-,TRBD2,TRBJ2-7,TRBV2,TGTGCCAGCAGTGAAGGGACTAGCGGGAGGGCCCACCCGTACTTC,CASSEGTSGRAHPYF
-,TRBD1,TRBJ1-6,TRBV7-9,TGTGCCAGTACCACCGGGACAGACAATTCACCCCTCCACTTT,CASTTGTDNSPLHF
-,-,TRBJ1-1,TRBV7-9,TGTGCCAGCAGCCCGGGTAGGGGGACTGAAGCTTTCTTT,CASSPGRGTEAFF
-,-,TRBJ2-6,TRBV20-1,TGCAGTGCTAGAGATCCCTGGTCTGGGGCCAACGTCCTGACTTTC,CSARDPWSGANVLTF
-,-,TRBJ2-2,TRBV15,TGTGCCACCAGCAGAGATCGGGGCGCGGGCACCGGGGAGCTGTTTTTT,CATSRDRGAGTGELFF
few,-,TRBJ1-5,TRBV14,TGTGCCAGCAGCCAGCAGCACAATCAGCCCCAGCATTTT,CASSQQHNQPQHF
-,-,TRBJ2-1,TRBV10-3,TGTGCCATCAGTGAGTCGGCGGTGGGACTGTACAATGAGCAGTTCTTC,CAISESAVGLYNEQFF
many,TRBD1,TRBJ2-7,TRBV11-1,TGTGCCAGCAGCTCGGGACAGGGGATCGACGAGCAGTACTTC,CASSSGQGIDEQYF
-,-,TRBJ2-5,TRBV29-1,TGCAGCGTTGAAGATCCGGAGGGGGACCAAGAGACCCAGTACTTC,CSVEDPEGDQETQYF
-,TRBD2,TRBJ2-1,TRBV24-1,TGTGCCACGGGGGGGGTATCGCTTAATGAGCAGTTCTTC,CATGGVSLNEQFF
-,TRBD2,TRBJ2-1,TRBV11-2,TGTGCCAGCAGCTTAGAGGGACTAGCTTTCGATGAGCAGTTCTTC,CASSLEGLAFDEQFF
-,-,TRBJ2-7,TRBV7-3,TGTGCCAGCAGACCGCAAGGGGCAGGGGAGGACGAGCAGTACTTC,CASRPQGAGEDEQYF
many,-,TRBJ2-7,TRBV11-2,TGTGCCAGCAGCTTTTCCGACAAGACCTACGAGCAGTACTTC,CASSFSDKTYEQYF
-,TRBD2,TRBJ2-3,TRBV7-9,TGTGCCAGCAGCATCGGCCTAGCGGGAAGCACAGATACGCAGTATTTT,CASSIGLAGSTDTQYF
many,-,TRBJ2-4,TRBV12-3/TRBV12-4,TGTGCCAGCAGTTTAACCGGGACACACAAAAACATTCAGTACTTC,CASSLTGTHKNIQYF
-,-,TRBJ1-2,TRBV4-3,TGCGCCAGCAGCCAAGGAGGTACAGGGTGGGATGGCTACACCTTC,CASSQGGTGWDGYTF
-,-,TRBJ2-5,TRBV7-3,TGTGCCAGCAGCTTAAGACGGGAAGAGACCCAGTACTTC,CASSLRREETQYF
-,-,TRBJ2-2,TRBV2,-,CASRGTFVLVGELFF
-,TRBD2,TRBJ2-2,TRBV10-3,TGTGCCATCAGTGAATGGCGGGAGGGCACCGGGGAGCTGTTTTTT,CAISEWREGTGELFF
-,-,TRBJ2-7,TRBV4-1,TGCGCCAGCAGCCAAGGGACATCCTCCTACGAGCAGTACTTC,CASSQGTSSYEQYF
many,TRBD1,TRBJ2-7,TRBV20-1,TGCAGTGCTAGAGATCAGGACAGGGACTACGAGCAGTACTTC,CSARDQDRDYEQYF
-,-,TRBJ1-6,TRBV14,TGTGCCAGCAGCCTCGAGAGAAATAATTCACCCCTCCACTTT,CASSLERNNSPLHF
-,-,TRBJ2-5,TRBV7-6,TGTGCCAGCAGCGGGGTACTAGCAAACTACCAAGAGACCCAGTACTTC,CASSGVLANYQETQYF
once,-,TRBJ2-7,TRBV29-1,TGCAGCGTGGAGGACGGGGTCCACGAGCAGTACTTC,CSVEDGVHEQYF
-,-,TRBJ1-2,TRBV7-8,TGTGCCATCCGGCCGGGCGAAAACTATGGCTACACCTTC,CAIRPGENYGYTF
-,TRBD1,TRBJ2-7,TRBV24-1,TGTGCCACCAGTGAAGGACCCACGACCCGGGACAGGGGGGACGAGCAGTACTTC,CATSEGPTTRDRGDEQYF
-,-,TRBJ1-2,TRBV19,TGTGCCAGTAGTGATCTTGGGAAACCCAACTATGGCTACACCTTC,CASSDLGKPNYGYTF
-,TRBD1,TRBJ2-7,TRBV20-1,TGCAGTGCTAGAGGGCTTGAGACAGGGGGGTACGAGCAGTACTTC,CSARGLETGGYEQYF
-,-,TRBJ2-5,TRBV12-3/TRBV12-4,TGTGCCAGCAACGCGGGGGAGACCCAGTACTTC,CASNAGETQYF
-,-,TRBJ2-7,TRBV7-9,TGTGCCAGCCGACCGGGGTCGCGCTACGAGCAGTACTTC,CASRPGSRYEQYF
few,-,TRBJ2-6,TRBV7-9,TGTGCCAGCAGCGCGTCTGGGGCCAACGTCCTGACTTTC,CASSASGANVLTF
-,TRBD1,TRBJ1-5,TRBV29-1,TGCAGCGTTGCAGGGGGCAGCAATCAGCCCCAGCATTTT,CSVAGGSNQPQHF
-,TRBD1,TRBJ2-7,TRBV29-1,TGCAGCAGTTGGACAGGGGGCGCGGCCGAGCAGTACTTC,CSSWTGGAAEQYF
-,-,TRBJ1-2,TRBV7-9,TGCGCCAGCAGCCAAGATTGGGCAGCCAACTATGGCTACACCTTC,CASSQDWAANYGYTF
-,TRBD1,TRBJ2-3,TRBV24-1,TGTGCCACCAGTGATAGTGGCAGGGGGCAGGATACGCAGTATTTT,CATSDSGRGQDTQYF
few,-,TRBJ2-1,TRBV5-6,TGTGCCAGCAGCTTGTGGAACAATGAGCAGTTCTTC,CASSLWNNEQFF
few,-,TRBJ2-3,TRBV6-1,TGTGCCAGCAGCCGATTTACAGCGGATACGCAGTATTTT,CASSRFTADTQYF
-,-,TRBJ1-1,TRBV6-6,TGTGCCAGCAGGGCAGGGAGCGCCGGCACTGAAGCTTTCTTT,CASRAGSAGTEAFF
-,-,TRBJ1-3,TRBV7-2,TGTGCCAGCAGCTCGGACGGTCGCTCTGGAAACACCATATATTTT,CASSSDGRSGNTIYF
-,-,TRBJ2-7,TRBV5-1,TGCGCCAGCAGCACCGGGACCCGCGAGCAGTACTTC,CASSTGTREQYF
once,-,TRBJ1-6,TRBV10-1,TGCGCCAGCAGCAGGGTTGGAGGTTCACCCCTCCACTTT,CASSRVGGSPLHF
once,TRBD1,TRBJ2-7,TRBV10-3,TGTGCCATCACCCAGGGACAGGGACCCTACGAGCAGTACTTC,CAITQGQGPYEQYF
-,-,TRBJ2-7,TRBV5-1,TGCGCCAGCAGCTTGGGAGATGGCGGAACCTACGAGCAGTACTTC,CASSLGDGGTYEQYF
many,-,TRBJ2-3,TRBV27,TGTGCCAGCAGTTCGACAGACATCTCCACAGATACGCAGTATTTT,CASSSTDISTDTQYF
-,-,TRBJ1-4,TRBV7-9,TGTGCCAGCAGCTTAATGGAAAAACTGTTTTTT,CASSLMEKLFF